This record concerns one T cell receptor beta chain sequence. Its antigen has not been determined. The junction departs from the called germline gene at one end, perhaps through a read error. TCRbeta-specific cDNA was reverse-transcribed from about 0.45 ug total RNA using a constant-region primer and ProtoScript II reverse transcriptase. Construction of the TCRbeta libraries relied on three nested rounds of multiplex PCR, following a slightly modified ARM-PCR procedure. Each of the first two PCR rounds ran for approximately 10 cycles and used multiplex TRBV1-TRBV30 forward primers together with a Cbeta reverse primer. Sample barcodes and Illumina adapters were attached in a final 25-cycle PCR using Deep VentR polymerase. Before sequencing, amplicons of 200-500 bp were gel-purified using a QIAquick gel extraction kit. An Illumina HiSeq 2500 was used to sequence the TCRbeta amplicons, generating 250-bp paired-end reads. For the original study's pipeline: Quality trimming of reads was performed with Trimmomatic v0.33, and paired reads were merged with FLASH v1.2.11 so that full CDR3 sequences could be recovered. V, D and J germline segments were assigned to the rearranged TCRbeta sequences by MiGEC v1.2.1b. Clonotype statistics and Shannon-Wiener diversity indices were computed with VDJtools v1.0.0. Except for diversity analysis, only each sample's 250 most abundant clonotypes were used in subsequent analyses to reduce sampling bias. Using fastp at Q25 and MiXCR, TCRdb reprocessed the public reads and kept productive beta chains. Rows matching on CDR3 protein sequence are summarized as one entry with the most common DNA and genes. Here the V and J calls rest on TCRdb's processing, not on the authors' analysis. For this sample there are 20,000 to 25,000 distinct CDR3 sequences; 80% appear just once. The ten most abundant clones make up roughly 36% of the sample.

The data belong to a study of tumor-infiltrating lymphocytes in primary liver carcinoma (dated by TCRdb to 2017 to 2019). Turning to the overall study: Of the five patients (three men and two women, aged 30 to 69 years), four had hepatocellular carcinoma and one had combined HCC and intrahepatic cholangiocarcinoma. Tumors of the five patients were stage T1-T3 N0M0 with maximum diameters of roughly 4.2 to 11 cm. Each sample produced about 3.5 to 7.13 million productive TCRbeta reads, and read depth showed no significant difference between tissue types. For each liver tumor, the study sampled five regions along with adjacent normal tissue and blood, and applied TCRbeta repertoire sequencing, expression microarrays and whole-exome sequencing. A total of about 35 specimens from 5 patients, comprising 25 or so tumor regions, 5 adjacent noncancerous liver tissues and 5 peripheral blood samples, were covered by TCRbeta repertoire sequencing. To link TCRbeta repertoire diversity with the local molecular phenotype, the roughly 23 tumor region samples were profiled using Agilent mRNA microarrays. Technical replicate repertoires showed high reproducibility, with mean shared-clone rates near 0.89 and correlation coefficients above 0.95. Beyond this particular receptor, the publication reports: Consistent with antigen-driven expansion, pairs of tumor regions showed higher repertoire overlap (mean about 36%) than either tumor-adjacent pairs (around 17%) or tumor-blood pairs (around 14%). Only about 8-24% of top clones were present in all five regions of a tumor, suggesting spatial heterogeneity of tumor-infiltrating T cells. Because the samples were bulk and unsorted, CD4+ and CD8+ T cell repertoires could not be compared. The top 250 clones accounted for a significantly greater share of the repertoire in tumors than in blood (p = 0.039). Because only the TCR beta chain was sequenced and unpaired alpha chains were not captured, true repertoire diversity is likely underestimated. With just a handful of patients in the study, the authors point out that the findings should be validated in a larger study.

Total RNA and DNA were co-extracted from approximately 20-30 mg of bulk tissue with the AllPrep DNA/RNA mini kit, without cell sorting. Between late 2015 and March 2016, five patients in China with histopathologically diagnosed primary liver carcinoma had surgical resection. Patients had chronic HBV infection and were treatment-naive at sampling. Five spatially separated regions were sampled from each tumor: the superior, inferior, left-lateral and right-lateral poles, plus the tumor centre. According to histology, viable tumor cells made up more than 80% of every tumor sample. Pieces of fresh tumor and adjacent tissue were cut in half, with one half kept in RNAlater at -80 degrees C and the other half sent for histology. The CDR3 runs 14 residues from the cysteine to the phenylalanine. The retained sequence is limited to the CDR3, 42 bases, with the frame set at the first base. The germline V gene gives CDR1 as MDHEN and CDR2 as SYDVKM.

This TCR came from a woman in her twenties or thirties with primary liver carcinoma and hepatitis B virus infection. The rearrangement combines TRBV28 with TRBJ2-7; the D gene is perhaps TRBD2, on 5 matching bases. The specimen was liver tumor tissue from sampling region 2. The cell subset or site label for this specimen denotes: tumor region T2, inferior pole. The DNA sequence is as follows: TGTGCCAACAGTCCCCGGGGAGTGTTCTACGAGCAGTACTTC. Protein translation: CANSPRGVFYEQYF.